The present entry profiles one T cell receptor beta chain with its context. What it recognizes is unknown. This sample was taken from a study of yellow fever vaccine responses in identical twins. Points from the study as a whole: It has been reported that, in twins, the vaccine T cell response seemed partly convergent and partly personalized.

The CDR3 runs 12 residues. V lost 2 bases and J 7 bases, leaving 7 bases between the germline ends. Germline V gene data show CDR1 as LGHDT and CDR2 as YNNKEL (reference sequence). TCRdb passed the RT-PCR reads through MiXCR, listing each CDR3 protein once. Of over 8,500 distinct CDR3 sequences detected, 77% appear once; the ten largest clones hold 7% to 8%. The V gene is TRBV3-1, the J gene TRBJ2-3; no firm D call. This clonotype was obtained from a woman younger than 30 who received the yellow fever vaccine. This sample comprised T cells from blood (PBMCs), unsorted or a sorted subset (not recorded which), obtained before or after yellow fever vaccination (not recorded which). The CDR3 DNA reads as TGTGCCAGCAGCCAACTTTCAAATACGCAGTATTTT. This encodes CASSQLSNTQYF.